The 7 T cell receptor beta chains below were found in one sample sequenced in a study of response to subunit inactivated influenza vaccine. In TCRdb, the RT-PCR reads were re-called with MiXCR into one record per CDR3 protein. This sample yields 150,000 to 200,000 distinct CDR3 sequences, of which 10% to 15% are seen a single time; 29% belongs to the top ten. The sample also formed part of further work on T cells expressing NK-cell markers. That publication notes: cDNA encoding TCR beta was synthesized via 5'RACE template switching incorporating UMIs.

Material: CD8+ T cells sorted from PBMCs, obtained 11 to 12 days after vaccination. The receptors stem from a man aged 50-60 years who received an inactivated influenza vaccine.

This clonotype was seen many times. The rearrangement joins TRBV5-1 to TRBJ1-5; tentative D call: TRBD1 (6 bases). The CDR3 loop spans 14 amino acids. Germline CDR1 and CDR2: SGHRS and YFSETQ. V was cut by 0 bases and J by 7 bases, with 11 bases left in between. CDR3: CASSLGGGGQPQHF. The CDR3 bases are TGCGCCAGCAGCTTGGGGGGGGGCGGGCAGCCCCAGCATTTT.

This clonotype appeared a few times. The chain joins TRBV12-3 or TRBV12-4 to TRBJ2-5; possibly TRBD1 for D (6 bases). V was pared by 8 bases and J by 1 base, with 14 bases between. CDR3 length equals 14 residues. CDR3 sequence (DNA): TGTGCCAGCGGCTCAGGGGCCCCCCAAGAGACCCAGTACTTC. Its protein is CASGSGAPQETQYF.

In its sample, this clonotype was seen many times. The V and J genes are TRBV5-5 and TRBJ1-5; D might be TRBD1 (5 bases). The CDR3 has 14 amino acids. Germline CDR1 reads SGHKS; CDR2 reads YYEKEE (reference sequence). Trimming stripped 4 bases from V and 8 bases from J, with 16 bases between. CDR3 protein: CASSRGEGVEPQHF. DNA of the CDR3: TGTGCCAGCAGCCGAGGGGAGGGCGTGGAGCCCCAGCATTTT.

This clonotype was seen a handful of times. The V gene is TRBV7-8, the J gene TRBJ2-1; tentatively, D is TRBD1 (6 bases). V shed 5 bases and J shed 6 bases, with 11 bases lying between them. CDR1 is SGHVS, CDR2 FQNEAQ, per germline. The CDR3 loop spans 13 amino acids. The CDR3 loop reads CASSIRGPNEQFF. The CDR3 DNA reads TGTGCCAGCAGCATCAGGGGTCCCAATGAGCAGTTCTTC.

V usage is TRBV12-3 or TRBV12-4 and J usage is TRBJ2-2; no reliable D call. Trimming removed 5 bases from V and 7 bases from J, with 11 bases in between. The CDR3 has 13 amino acids. CDR3 residues: CASSIMEFGELFF. CDR3 in DNA: TGTGCCAGCAGTATCATGGAGTTCGGGGAGCTGTTTTTT.

The J gene is TRBJ2-3, the V gene TRBV28, with TRBD2 identical over 8 bases. CDR3 length: 16 residues. The V gene's germline CDR1 is MDHEN and CDR2 SYDVKM. V dropped 6 bases and J dropped 4; count of bases not matched to a gene: 12. CDR3: CASSRIGRARADTQYF. In DNA form, the CDR3 reads TGTGCCAGCAGCCGAATCGGGAGGGCCAGGGCAGATACGCAGTATTTT.

The chain employs TRBV11-2 and TRBJ1-2, with D maybe TRBD1 (5 bases). CDR1 and CDR2 from the germline V gene are SGHAT and FQNNGV. V dropped 0 bases and J dropped 9 bases, with 11 bases sitting between them. CDR3 size: 13 residues. The CDR3 DNA reads as TGTGCCAGCAGCTTAGATGACAGTTATAGCTACACCTTC. Protein product: CASSLDDSYSYTF.